The clone carrying this T cell receptor beta chain was detected once. The source of the sample is a study of T cell responses to AZD1222 COVID-19 vaccine. Data came from immunoSEQ multiplex PCR; TCRdb stores just in-frame clones and leaves some out. This table holds around 140,000 clones, roughly 90% found once. The clonotype comes from an adult in good health. Source: peripheral blood, taken on day 0 of AZD1222 vaccination.

The CDR3 region is CASKLRNGADYGYTF. In nucleotides, the CDR3 is TGTGCCAGCAAATTAAGGAACGGGGCGGACTATGGCTACACCTTC. The V gene is TRBV6-4, the J gene TRBJ1-2; D perhaps matches TRBD1 (5 bases). The CDR3 spans 15 residues. CDR1 and CDR2 from the germline V gene are MRHNA and SNTAGT. Trimming shortened V by 7 bases and J by 3 bases, and 18 bases separated the two germline ends.